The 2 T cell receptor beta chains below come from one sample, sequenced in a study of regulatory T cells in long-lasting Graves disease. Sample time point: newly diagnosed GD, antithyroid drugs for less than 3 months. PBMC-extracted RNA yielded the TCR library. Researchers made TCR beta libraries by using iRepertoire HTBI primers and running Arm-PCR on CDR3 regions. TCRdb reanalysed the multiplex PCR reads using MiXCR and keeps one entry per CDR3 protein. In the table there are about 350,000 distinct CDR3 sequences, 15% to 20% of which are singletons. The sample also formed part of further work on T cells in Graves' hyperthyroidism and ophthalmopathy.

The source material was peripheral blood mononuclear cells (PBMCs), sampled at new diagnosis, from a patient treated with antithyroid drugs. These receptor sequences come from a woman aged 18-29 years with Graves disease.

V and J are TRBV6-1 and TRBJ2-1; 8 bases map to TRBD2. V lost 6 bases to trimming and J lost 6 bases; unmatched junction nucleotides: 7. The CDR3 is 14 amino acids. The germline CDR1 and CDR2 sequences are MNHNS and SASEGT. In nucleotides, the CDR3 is TGTGCCAGCAGACCTAGCGGGCCAACCAATGAGCAGTTCTTC. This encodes CASRPSGPTNEQFF.

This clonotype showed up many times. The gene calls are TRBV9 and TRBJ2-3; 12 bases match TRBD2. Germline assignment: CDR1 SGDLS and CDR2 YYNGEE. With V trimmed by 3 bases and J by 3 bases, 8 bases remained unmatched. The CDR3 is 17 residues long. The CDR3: CASSDKLAGGPTDTQYF. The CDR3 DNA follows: TGTGCCAGCAGCGATAAACTAGCGGGGGGTCCTACAGATACGCAGTATTTT.